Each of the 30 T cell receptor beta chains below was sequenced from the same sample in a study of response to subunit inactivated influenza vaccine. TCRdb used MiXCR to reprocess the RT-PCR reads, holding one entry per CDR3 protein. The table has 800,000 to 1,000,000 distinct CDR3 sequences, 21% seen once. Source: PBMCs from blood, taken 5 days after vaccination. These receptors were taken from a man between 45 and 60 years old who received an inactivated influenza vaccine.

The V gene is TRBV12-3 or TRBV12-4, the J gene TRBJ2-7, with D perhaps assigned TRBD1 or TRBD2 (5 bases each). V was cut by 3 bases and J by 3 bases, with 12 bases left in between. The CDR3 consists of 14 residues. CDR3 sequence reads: CASSFGTARYEQYF. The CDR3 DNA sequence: TGTGCCAGCAGTTTTGGGACGGCGCGCTACGAGCAGTACTTC.

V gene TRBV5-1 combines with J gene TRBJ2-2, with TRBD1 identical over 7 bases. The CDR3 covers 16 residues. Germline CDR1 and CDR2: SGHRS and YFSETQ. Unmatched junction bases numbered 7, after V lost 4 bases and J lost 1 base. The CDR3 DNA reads TGCGCCAGCAGCCCCGGGACAGTACAGAACACCGGGGAGCTGTTTTTT. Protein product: CASSPGTVQNTGELFF.

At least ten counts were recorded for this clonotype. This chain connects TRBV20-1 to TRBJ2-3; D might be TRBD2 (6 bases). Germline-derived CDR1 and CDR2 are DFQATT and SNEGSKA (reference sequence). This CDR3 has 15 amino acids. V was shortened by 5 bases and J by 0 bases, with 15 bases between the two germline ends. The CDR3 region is CSAWRDLFSTDTQYF. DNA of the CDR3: TGCAGTGCTTGGCGGGATCTCTTTAGCACAGATACGCAGTATTTT.

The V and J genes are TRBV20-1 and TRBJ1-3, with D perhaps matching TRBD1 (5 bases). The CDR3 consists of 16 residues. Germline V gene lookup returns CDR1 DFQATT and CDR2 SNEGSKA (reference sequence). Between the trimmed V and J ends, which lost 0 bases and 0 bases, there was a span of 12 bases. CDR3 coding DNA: TGCAGTGCTAGAGATCGTGGGGGGTACTCTGGAAACACCATATATTTT. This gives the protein CSARDRGGYSGNTIYF.

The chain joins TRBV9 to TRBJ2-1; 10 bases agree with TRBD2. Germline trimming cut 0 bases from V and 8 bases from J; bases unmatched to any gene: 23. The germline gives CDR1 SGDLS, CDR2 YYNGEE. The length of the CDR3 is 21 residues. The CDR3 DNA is TGTGCCAGCAGCGTAGTAGGGGGCCCAACTAGCGGGGTCTTGGGAGTCGATGAGCAGTTCTTC. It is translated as CASSVVGGPTSGVLGVDEQFF.

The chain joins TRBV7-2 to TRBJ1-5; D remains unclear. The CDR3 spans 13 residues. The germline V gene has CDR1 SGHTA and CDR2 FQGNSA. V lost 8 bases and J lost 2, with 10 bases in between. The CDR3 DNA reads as TGTGCCAGCCGGAGGGAGGGCAATCAGCCCCAGCATTTT. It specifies CASRREGNQPQHF.

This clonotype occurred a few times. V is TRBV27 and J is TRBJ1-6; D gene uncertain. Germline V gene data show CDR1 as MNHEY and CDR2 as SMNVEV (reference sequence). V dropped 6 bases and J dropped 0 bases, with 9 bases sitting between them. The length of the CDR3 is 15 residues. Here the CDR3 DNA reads TGTGCCAGCAGATCCTCGATCTCCTATAATTCACCCCTCCACTTT. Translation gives CASRSSISYNSPLHF.

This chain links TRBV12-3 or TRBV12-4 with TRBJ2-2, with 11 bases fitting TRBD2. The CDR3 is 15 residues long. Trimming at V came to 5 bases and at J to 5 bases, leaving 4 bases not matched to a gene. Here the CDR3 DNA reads TGTGCCAGCAGTCGATCTAGCGGGGGGACCGGGGAGCTGTTTTTT. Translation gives CASSRSSGGTGELFF.

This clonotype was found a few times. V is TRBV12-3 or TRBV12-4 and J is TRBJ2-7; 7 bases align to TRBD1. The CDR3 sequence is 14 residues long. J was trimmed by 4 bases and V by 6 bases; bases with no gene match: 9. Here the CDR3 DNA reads TGTGCCAGCAGCCAACCGGGACAGAAATACGAGCAGTACTTC. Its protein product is CASSQPGQKYEQYF.

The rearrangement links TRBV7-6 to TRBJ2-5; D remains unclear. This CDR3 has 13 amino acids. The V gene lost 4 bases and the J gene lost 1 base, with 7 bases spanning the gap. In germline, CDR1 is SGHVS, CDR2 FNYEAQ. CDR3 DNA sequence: TGTGCCAGCAGCTCCTCGTTCCAAGAGACCCAGTACTTC. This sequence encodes CASSSSFQETQYF.

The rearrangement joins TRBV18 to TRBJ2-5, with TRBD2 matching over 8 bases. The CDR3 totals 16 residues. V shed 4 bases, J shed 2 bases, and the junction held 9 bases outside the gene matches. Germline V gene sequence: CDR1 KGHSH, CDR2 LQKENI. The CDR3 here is CASSLAATSVQETQYF. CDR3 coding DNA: TGTGCCAGCTCACTTGCCGCGACTAGCGTACAAGAGACCCAGTACTTC.

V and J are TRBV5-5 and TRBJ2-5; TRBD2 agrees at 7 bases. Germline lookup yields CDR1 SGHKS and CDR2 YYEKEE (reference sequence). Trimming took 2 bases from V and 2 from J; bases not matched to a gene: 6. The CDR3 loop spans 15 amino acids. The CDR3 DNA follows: TGTGCCAGCAGCTTAACTAGCGAATTTCAAGAGACCCAGTACTTC. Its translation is CASSLTSEFQETQYF.

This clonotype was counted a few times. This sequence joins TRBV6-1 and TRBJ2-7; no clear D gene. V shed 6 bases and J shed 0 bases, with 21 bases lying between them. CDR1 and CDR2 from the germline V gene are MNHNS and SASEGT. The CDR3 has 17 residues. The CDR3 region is CASSAYRRLSSSYEQYF. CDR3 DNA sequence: TGTGCCAGCAGCGCATACCGCCGATTGTCTAGCTCCTACGAGCAGTACTTC.

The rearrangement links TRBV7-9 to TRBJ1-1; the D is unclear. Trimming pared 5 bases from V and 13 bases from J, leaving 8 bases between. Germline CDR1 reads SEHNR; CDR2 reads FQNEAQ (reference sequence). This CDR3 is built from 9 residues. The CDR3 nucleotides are TGTGCCAGCAGCCCCAGAGGTTTCTTT. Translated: CASSPRGFF.

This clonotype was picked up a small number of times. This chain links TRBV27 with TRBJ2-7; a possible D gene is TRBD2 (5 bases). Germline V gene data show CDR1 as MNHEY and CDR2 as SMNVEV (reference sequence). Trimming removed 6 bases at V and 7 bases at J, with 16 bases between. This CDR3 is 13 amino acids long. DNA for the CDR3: TGTGCCAGCAGACAGCCTCTGACGGGAGAGCAGTACTTC. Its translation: CASRQPLTGEQYF.

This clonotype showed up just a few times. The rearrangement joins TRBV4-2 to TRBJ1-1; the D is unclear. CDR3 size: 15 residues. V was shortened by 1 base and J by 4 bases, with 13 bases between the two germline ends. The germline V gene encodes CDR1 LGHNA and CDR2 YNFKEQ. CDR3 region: CASSQVVKQFTEAFF. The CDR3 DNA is TGTGCCAGCAGCCAAGTCGTAAAGCAGTTCACTGAAGCTTTCTTT.

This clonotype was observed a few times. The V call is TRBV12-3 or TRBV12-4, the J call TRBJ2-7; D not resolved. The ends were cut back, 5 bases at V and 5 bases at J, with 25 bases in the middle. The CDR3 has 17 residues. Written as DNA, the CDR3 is TGTGCCAGCAGTCGAGAATATTTTGGGGTAAACGCCCACGAGCAGTACTTC. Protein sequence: CASSREYFGVNAHEQYF.

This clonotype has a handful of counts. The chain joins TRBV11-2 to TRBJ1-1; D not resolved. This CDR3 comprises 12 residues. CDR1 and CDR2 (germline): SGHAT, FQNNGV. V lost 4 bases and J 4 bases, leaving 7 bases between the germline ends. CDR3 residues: CASSSPGTEAFF. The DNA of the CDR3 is TGTGCCAGCAGCTCCCCAGGCACTGAAGCTTTCTTT.

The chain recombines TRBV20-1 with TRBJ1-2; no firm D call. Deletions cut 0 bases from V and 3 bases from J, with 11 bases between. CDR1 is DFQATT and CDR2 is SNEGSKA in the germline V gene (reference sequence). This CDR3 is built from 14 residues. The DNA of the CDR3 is TGCAGTGCTAGAGATGTTGATGGGGACTATGGCTACACCTTC. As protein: CSARDVDGDYGYTF.

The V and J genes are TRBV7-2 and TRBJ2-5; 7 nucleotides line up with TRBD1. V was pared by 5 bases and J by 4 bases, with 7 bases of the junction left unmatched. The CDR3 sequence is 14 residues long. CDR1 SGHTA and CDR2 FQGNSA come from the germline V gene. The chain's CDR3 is CASSKQGFGETQYF. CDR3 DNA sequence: TGTGCCAGCAGCAAACAGGGGTTCGGAGAGACCCAGTACTTC.

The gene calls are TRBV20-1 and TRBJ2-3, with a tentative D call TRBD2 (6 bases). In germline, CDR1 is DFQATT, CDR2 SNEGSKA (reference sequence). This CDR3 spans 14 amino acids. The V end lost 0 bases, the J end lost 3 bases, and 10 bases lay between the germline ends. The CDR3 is CSARDAGKTDTQYF. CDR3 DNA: TGCAGTGCTAGAGATGCGGGAAAAACAGATACGCAGTATTTT.

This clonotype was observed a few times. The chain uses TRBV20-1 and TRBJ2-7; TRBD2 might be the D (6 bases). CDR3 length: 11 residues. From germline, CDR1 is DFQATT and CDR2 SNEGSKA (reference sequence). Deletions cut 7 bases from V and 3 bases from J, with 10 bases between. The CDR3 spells CSGDFLYEQYF. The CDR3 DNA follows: TGCAGTGGGGACTTTCTCTACGAGCAGTACTTC.

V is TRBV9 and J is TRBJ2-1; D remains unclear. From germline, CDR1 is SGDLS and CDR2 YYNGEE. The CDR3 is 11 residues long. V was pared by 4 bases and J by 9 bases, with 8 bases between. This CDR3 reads CASSSRREQFF. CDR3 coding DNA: TGTGCCAGCAGCTCTCGGCGTGAGCAGTTCTTC.

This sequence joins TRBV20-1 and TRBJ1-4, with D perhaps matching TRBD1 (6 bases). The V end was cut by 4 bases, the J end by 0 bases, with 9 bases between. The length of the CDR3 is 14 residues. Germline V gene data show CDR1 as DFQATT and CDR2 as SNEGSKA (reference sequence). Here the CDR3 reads CSATRGATNEKLFF. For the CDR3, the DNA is TGCAGTGCTACGAGGGGGGCAACTAATGAAAAACTGTTTTTT.

The CDR3 spells CAISESLFRANETQYF. DNA of the CDR3: TGTGCCATCAGTGAGTCGCTTTTCAGGGCCAATGAGACCCAGTACTTC. The rearrangement links TRBV10-3 to TRBJ2-5; TRBD1 is a possible D gene (5 bases). CDR3 length equals 16 residues. Germline loops: CDR1 ENHRY, CDR2 SYGVKD. Trimming removed 0 bases at V and 5 bases at J, with 16 bases between.

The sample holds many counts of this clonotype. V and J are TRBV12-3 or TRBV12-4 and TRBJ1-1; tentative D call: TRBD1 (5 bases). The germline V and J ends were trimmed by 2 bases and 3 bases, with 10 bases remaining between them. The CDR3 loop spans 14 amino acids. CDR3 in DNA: TGTGCCAGCAGTTTAAATCCAGGGTACACTGAAGCTTTCTTT. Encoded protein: CASSLNPGYTEAFF.

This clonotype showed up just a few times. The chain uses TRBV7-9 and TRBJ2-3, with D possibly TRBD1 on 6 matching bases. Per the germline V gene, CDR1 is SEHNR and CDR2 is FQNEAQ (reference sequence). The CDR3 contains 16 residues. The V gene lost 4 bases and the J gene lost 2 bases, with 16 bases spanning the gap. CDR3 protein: CASSSRMRTVTDTQYF. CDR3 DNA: TGTGCCAGCAGCTCCCGAATGAGGACAGTCACAGATACGCAGTATTTT.

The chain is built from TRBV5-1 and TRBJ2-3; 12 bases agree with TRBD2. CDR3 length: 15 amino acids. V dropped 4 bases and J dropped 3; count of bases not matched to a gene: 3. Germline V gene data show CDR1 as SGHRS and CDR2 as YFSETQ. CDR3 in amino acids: CASSRTSGETDTQYF. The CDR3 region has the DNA TGCGCCAGCAGCCGGACTAGCGGGGAGACAGATACGCAGTATTTT.

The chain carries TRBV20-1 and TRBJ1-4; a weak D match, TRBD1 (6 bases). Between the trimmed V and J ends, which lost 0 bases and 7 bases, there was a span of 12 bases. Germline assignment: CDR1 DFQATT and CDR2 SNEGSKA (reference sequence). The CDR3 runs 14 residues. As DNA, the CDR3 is TGCAGTGCTAGAGAGGCAGGGGTTAGTGAAAAACTGTTTTTT. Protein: CSAREAGVSEKLFF.

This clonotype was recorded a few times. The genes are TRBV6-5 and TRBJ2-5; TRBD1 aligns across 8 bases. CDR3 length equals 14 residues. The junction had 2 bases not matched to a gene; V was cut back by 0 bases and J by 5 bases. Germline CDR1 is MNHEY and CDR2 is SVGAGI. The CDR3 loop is CASSYSRGPETQYF. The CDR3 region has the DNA TGTGCCAGCAGTTACTCCAGGGGGCCGGAGACCCAGTACTTC.